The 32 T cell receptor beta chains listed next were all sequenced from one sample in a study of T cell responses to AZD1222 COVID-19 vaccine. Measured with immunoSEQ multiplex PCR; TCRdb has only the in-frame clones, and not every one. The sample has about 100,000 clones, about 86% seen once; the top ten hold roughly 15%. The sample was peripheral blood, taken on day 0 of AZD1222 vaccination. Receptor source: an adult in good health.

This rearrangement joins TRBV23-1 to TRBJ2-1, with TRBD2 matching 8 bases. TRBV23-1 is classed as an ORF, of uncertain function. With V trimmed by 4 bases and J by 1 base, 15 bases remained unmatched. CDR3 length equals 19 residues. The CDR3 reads CASSRHFGWREESYNEQFF. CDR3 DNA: TGCGCCAGCAGTCGCCACTTCGGTTGGCGGGAGGAGTCCTACAATGAGCAGTTCTTC.

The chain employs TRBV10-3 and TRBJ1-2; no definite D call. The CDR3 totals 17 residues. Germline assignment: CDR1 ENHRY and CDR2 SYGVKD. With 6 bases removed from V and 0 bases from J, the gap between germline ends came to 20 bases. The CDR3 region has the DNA TGTGCCATCAGGGACTCGGTTCTGAGTCGTGCTAACTATGGCTACACCTTC. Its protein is CAIRDSVLSRANYGYTF.

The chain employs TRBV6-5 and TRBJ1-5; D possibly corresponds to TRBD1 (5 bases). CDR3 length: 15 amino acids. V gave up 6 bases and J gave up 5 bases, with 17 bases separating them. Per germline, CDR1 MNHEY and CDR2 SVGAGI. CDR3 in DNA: TGTGCCAGCAGCCCCAGTGTGGGGGTAGATCAGCCCCAGCATTTT. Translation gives CASSPSVGVDQPQHF.

CDR3 in DNA: TGTGCCAGCAGTTTCGGCCAGAGGTACGAGCAGTACTTC. Its translation is CASSFGQRYEQYF. The chain uses TRBV12-3 or TRBV12-4 and TRBJ2-7; D unclear. V was shortened by 3 bases and J by 4 bases, with 10 bases between the two germline ends. The CDR3 is 13 amino acids.

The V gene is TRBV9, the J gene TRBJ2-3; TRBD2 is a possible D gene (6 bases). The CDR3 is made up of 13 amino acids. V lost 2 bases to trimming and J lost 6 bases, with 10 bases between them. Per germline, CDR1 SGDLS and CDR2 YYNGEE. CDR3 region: CASSVGDFDTQYF. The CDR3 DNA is TGTGCCAGCAGCGTGGGGGACTTTGATACGCAGTATTTT.

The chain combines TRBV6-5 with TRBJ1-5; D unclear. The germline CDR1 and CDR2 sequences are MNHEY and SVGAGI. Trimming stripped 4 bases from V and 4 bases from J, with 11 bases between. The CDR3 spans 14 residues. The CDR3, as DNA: TGTGCCAGCAGTTCGGTACCCGTTAATCAGCCCCAGCATTTT. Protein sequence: CASSSVPVNQPQHF.

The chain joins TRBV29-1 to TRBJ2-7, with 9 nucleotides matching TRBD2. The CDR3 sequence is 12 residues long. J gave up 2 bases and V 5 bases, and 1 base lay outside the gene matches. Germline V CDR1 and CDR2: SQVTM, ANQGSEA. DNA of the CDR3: TGCAGCGTTCCTAGCGGGACCTACGAGCAGTACTTC. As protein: CSVPSGTYEQYF.

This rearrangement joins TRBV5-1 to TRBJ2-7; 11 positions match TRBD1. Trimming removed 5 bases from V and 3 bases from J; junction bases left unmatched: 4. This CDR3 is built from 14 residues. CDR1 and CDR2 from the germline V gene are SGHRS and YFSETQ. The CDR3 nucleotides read TGCGCCAGCAGACGGGGACAGGGGGGCTACGAGCAGTACTTC. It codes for CASRRGQGGYEQYF. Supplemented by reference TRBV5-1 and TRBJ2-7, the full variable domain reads KAGVTQTPRYLIKTRGQQVTLSCSPISGHRSVSWYQQTPGQGLQFLFEYFSETQRNKGNFPGRFSGRQFSNSRSEMNVSTLELGDSALYLCASRRGQGGYEQYFGPGTRLTVT.

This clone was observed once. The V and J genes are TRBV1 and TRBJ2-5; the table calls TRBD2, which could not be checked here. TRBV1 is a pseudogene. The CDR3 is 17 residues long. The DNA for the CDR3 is TGCACCAGCAGCCACCCCCGACTAGCGGGATTTGGAGAGACCCAGTACTTC. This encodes CTSSHPRLAGFGETQYF.

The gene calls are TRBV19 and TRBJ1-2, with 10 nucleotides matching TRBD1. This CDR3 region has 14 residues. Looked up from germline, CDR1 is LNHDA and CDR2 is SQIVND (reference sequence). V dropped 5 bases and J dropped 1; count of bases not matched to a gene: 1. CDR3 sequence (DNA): TGTGCCAGTAGTCGGGACAGGGGTAACTATGGCTACACCTTC. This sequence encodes CASSRDRGNYGYTF.

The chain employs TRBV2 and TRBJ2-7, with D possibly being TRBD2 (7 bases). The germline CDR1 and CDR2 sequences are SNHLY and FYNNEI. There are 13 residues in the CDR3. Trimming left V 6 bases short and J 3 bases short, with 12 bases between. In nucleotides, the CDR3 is TGTGCCAGCAGGCAGGGGACTAACTACGAGCAGTACTTC. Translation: CASRQGTNYEQYF.

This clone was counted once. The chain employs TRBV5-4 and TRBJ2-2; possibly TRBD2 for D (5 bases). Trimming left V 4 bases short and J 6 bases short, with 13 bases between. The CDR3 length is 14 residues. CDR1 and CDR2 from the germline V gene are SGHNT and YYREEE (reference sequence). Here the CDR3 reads CASSPVRAAGELFF. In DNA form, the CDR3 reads TGTGCCAGCAGCCCGGTTAGAGCGGCCGGGGAGCTGTTTTTT.

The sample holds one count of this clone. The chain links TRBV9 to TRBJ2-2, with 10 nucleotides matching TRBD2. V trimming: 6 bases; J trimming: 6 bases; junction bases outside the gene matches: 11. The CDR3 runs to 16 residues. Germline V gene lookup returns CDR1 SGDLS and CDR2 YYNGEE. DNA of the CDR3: TGTGCCAGCACCACCACAGCGGGAGGGCCGTCCGGGGAGCTGTTTTTT. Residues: CASTTTAGGPSGELFF.

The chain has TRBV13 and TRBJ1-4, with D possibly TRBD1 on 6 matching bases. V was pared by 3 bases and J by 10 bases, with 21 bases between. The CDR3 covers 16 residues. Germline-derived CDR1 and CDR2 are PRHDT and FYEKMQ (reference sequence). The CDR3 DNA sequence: TGTGCCAGCAGCTTGGGGGGGCCGATCCAGTTGGGAAAACTGTTTTTT. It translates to CASSLGGPIQLGKLFF.

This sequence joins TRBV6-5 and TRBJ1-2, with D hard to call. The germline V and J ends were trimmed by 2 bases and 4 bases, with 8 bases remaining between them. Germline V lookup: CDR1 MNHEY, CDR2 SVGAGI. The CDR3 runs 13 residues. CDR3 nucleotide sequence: TGTGCCAGCAGTTACGGTTTCGCCTATGGCTACACCTTC. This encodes CASSYGFAYGYTF.

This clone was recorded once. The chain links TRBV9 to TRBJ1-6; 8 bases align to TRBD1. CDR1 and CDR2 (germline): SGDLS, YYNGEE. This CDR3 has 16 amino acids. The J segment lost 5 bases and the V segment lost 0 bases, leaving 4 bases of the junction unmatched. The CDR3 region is CASSVGTGPNNSPLHF. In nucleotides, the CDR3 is TGTGCCAGCAGCGTAGGGACAGGGCCCAATAATTCACCCCTCCACTTT.

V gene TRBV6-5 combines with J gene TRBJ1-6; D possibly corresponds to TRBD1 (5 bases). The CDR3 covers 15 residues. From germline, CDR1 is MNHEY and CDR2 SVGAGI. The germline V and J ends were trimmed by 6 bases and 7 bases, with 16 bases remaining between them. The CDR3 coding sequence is TGTGCCAGCAGCCTTGTTGCGGGGGGGAATTCACCCCTCCACTTT. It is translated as CASSLVAGGNSPLHF.

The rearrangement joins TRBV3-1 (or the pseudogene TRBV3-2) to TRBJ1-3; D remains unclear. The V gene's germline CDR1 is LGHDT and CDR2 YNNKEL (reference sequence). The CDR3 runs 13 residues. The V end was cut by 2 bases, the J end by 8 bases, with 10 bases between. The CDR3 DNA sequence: TGTGCCAGCAGCCAAAGGTCCGGGGACACCATATATTTT. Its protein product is CASSQRSGDTIYF.

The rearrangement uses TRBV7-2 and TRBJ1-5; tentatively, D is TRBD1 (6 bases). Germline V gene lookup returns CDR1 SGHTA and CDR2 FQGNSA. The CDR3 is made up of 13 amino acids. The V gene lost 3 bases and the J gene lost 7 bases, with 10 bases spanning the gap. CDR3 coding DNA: TGTGCCAGCAGCTTCGAGGGGGGCCAGCCCCAGCATTTT. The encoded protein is CASSFEGGQPQHF.

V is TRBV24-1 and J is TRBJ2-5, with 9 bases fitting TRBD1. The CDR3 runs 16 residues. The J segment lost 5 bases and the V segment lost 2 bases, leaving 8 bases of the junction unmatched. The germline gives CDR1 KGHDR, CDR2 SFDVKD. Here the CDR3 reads CATSDYVGQGWETQYF. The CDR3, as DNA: TGTGCCACCAGTGATTATGTGGGACAGGGCTGGGAGACCCAGTACTTC.

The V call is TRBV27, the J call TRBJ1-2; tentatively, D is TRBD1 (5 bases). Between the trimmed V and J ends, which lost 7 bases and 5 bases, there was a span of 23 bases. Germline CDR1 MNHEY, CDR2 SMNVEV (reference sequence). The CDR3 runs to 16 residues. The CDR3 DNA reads TGTGCCAGCAACGATAAGGGGCAGGCAGGAAGGTATGGCTACACCTTC. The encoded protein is CASNDKGQAGRYGYTF.

The CDR3 is CAWAGLAGQAGELFF. CDR3 coding DNA: TGTGCCTGGGCAGGACTAGCGGGACAAGCCGGGGAGCTGTTTTTT. V is TRBV30 and J is TRBJ2-2; TRBD2 matches at 12 bases. This CDR3 has 15 residues. V trimming: 5 bases; J trimming: 6 bases; junction bases outside the gene matches: 7. Germline assignment: CDR1 GTSNPN and CDR2 SVGIG (reference sequence).

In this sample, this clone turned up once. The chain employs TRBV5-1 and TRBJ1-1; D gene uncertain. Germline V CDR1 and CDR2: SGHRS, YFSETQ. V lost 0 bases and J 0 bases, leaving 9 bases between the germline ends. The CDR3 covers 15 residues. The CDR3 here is CASSLVAGMNTEAFF. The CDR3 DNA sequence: TGCGCCAGCAGCTTGGTGGCGGGAATGAACACTGAAGCTTTCTTT.

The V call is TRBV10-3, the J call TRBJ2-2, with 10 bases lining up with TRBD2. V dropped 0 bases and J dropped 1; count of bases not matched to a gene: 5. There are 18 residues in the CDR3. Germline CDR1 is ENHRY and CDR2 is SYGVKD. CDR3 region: CAISESRGTSVNTGELFF. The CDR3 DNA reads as TGTGCCATCAGTGAGTCCCGCGGGACTAGCGTGAACACCGGGGAGCTGTTTTTT.

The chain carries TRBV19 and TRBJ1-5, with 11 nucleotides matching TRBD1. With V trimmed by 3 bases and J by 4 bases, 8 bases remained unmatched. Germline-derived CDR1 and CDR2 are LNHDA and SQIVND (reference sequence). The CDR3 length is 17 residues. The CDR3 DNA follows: TGTGCCAGTAGTATTTGGGGCGGGACAGGGGGTAATCAGCCCCAGCATTTT. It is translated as CASSIWGGTGGNQPQHF.

The CDR3 region is CASGGGPGSYEQYF. Here the CDR3 DNA reads TGCGCCAGCGGGGGAGGCCCTGGCTCCTACGAGCAGTACTTC. J is TRBJ2-7 and V is TRBV5-1; D possibly corresponds to TRBD2 (6 bases). The V gene lost 7 bases and the J gene lost 0 bases, with 14 bases spanning the gap. The germline V gene has CDR1 SGHRS and CDR2 YFSETQ. The CDR3 length is 14 residues.

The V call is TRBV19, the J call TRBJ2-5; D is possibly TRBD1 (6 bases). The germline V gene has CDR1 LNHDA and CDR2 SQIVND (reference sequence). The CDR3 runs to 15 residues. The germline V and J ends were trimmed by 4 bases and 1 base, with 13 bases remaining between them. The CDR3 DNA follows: TGTGCCAGTAGTACCCTGACAGGAAGCCAAGAGACCCAGTACTTC. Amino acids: CASSTLTGSQETQYF.

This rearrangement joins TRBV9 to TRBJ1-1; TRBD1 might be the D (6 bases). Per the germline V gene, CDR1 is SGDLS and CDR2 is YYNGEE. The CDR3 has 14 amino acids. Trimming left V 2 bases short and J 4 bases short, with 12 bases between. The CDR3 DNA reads TGTGCCAGCAGCGTGGGGGCCCTCGGCACTGAAGCTTTCTTT. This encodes CASSVGALGTEAFF.

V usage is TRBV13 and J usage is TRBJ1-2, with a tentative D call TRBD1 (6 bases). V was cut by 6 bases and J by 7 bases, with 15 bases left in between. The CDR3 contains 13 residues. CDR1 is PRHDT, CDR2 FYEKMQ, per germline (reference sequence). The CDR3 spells CASSQTRGVGYTF. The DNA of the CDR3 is TGTGCCAGCAGTCAAACTAGGGGGGTTGGCTACACCTTC.

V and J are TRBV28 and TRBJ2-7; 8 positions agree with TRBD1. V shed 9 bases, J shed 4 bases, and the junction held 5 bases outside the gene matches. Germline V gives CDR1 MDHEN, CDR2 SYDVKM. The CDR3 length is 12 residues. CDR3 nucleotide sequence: TGTGCCAGTGGGGACAGGTCATACGAGCAGTACTTC. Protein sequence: CASGDRSYEQYF.

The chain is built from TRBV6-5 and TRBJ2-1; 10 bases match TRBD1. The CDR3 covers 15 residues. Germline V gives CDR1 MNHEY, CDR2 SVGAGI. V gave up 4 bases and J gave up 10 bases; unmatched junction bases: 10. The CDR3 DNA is TGTGCCAGCAGTTCCCCGGGACAGGGGATCGTCGAGCAGTTCTTC. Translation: CASSSPGQGIVEQFF.

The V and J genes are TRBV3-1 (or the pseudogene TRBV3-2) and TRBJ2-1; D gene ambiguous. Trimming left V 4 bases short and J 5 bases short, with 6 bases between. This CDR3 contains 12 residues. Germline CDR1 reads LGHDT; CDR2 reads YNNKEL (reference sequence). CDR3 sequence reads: CASSLFNNEQFF. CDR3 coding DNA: TGTGCCAGCAGCCTATTCAACAATGAGCAGTTCTTC.